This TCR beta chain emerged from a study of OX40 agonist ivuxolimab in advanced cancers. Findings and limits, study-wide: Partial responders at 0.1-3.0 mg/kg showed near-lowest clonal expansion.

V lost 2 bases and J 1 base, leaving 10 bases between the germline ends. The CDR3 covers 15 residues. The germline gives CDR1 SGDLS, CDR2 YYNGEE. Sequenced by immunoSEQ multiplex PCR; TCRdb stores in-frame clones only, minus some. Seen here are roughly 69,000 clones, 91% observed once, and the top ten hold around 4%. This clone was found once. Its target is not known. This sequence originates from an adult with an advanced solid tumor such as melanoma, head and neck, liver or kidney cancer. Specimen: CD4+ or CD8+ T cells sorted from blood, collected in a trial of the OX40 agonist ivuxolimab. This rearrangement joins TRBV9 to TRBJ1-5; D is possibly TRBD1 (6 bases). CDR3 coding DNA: TGTGCCAGCAGCGTGGCAGGGGCGAGCAATCAGCCCCAGCATTTT. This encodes CASSVAGASNQPQHF.